The rows below give T cell receptor beta chains drawn from one sample of a study of shared clonotypes between healthy human individuals. Libraries were prepared by immunoSEQ multiplex PCR; TCRdb keeps only in-frame clonotypes and omits some of them. The sample lists 100,000 to 120,000 clones, around 71% occurring once. The sample taken for sequencing was memory CD8+ T cells sorted from blood. All receptors come from a woman between 25 and 40 years old in good health. CDR3s include the opening cysteine and the closing phenylalanine or tryptophan. The D gene is left open where the match is weak. Size values are once, few and many counts, or a class for expanded clones, and some rows have none.

j_gene | d_gene | v_gene | abundance | CDR3nt | CDR3aa
TRBJ2-7 | TRBD1 | TRBV28 | - | TGTGCCAGCACCCCCACCGGGACAGGGGCCTACGAGCAGTACTTC | CASTPTGTGAYEQYF
TRBJ2-1 | TRBD2 | TRBV19 | - | TGTGCCAGTAGTATAGAAGTTTGGACTAGCGGAGGGGGGAATGAGCAGTTCTTC | CASSIEVWTSGGGNEQFF
TRBJ2-2 | - | TRBV9 | - | TGTGCCAGCAGCGCCGGGGGCGGCCCCGCGAACACCGGGGAGCTGTTTTTT | CASSAGGGPANTGELFF
TRBJ2-6 | - | TRBV12-2 | - | TGTGCAAGTCGCATAGTATGCTCCACACAAAGTCGGGCCAACGTCCTGACTTTC | CASRIVCSTQSRANVLTF
TRBJ2-7 | TRBD2 | TRBV18 | - | TGTGCCAGCTCACCACCGGGACTAGCGAGGAACGAGCAGTACTTC | CASSPPGLARNEQYF
TRBJ1-1 | - | TRBV14 | - | TGTGCCAGCAGCCTGATCTCTCACACTGAAGCTTTCTTT | CASSLISHTEAFF
TRBJ1-5 | - | TRBV27 | - | TGTGCCAGCAGTCCTGCAGGTAGCAATCAGCCCCAGCATTTT | CASSPAGSNQPQHF
TRBJ1-1 | - | TRBV4-1 | - | TGCGCCAGCAGCCCCGCGGGGGGGTCCGCTGAAGCTTTCTTT | CASSPAGGSAEAFF
TRBJ1-1 | TRBD1 | TRBV11-1 | - | TGTGCCAGCAGCTCAGGACAGGGGGACACTGAAGCTTTCTTT | CASSSGQGDTEAFF
TRBJ1-5 | - | TRBV6-1 | many | TGTGCCAGCAGTGAAGCAGAGGGGAGCAATCAGCCCCAGCATTTT | CASSEAEGSNQPQHF
TRBJ1-2 | - | TRBV5-1 | - | TGCGCCAGCAGCCGAGCCCCCACAATGGGGGCGGGGATCTATGGCTACACCTTC | CASSRAPTMGAGIYGYTF
TRBJ2-5 | - | TRBV28 | - | TGTGCCAGCAGTAAAACAGGTCTGGAGACCCAGTACTTC | CASSKTGLETQYF
TRBJ2-7 | - | TRBV10-3 | - | TGTGCCATCAGTGAGGTCCGGGACTCCGCCTCCTACGAGCAGTACTTC | CAISEVRDSASYEQYF
TRBJ2-1 | - | TRBV29-1 | - | TGCAGCGTTCCCTTCCTAGGAAATGAGCAGTTCTTC | CSVPFLGNEQFF
TRBJ1-1 | - | TRBV4-1 | once | TGCGCCAGCAGCCGCACCTTGGCGGTGGGACGGTCTGAAGCTTTCTTT | CASSRTLAVGRSEAFF
TRBJ2-5 | - | TRBV7-6 | many | TGTGCCAGCAGCTCAAGCTTGCGGGAGACCCAGTACTTC | CASSSSLRETQYF
TRBJ2-7 | TRBD1 | TRBV30 | - | TGTGCCTGGAGTATGGGACAGGGGTACGAGCAGTACTTC | CAWSMGQGYEQYF
TRBJ2-3 | TRBD2 | TRBV11-2 | - | TGTGCCAGCAGCGCTAGCGGGAGGGTAAGCACAGATACGCAGTATTTT | CASSASGRVSTDTQYF
TRBJ2-7 | - | TRBV29-1 | - | TGCAGCGTTGGTAGCGGTGAACACTACGAGCAGTACTTC | CSVGSGEHYEQYF
TRBJ2-3 | TRBD2 | TRBV2 | few | TGTGCCAGCGTCGGACTAGCCCAAACGCAGTATTTT | CASVGLAQTQYF
TRBJ2-3 | - | TRBV7-2 | once | TGTGCCAGCAGCTTATCAGACACAGATACGCAGTATTTT | CASSLSDTDTQYF
TRBJ1-5 | - | TRBV19 | - | TGTGCCAGTAGTGTTCCCGGGACGATCAGTCAGCCCCAGCATTTT | CASSVPGTISQPQHF
TRBJ1-1 | - | TRBV27 | - | TGTGCCAGCAGCCTCGGCCTTGTCACTGAAGCTTTCTTT | CASSLGLVTEAFF
TRBJ1-1 | - | TRBV20-1 | - | TGCAGCACGAACGGGAACACTGAAGCTTTCTTT | CSTNGNTEAFF